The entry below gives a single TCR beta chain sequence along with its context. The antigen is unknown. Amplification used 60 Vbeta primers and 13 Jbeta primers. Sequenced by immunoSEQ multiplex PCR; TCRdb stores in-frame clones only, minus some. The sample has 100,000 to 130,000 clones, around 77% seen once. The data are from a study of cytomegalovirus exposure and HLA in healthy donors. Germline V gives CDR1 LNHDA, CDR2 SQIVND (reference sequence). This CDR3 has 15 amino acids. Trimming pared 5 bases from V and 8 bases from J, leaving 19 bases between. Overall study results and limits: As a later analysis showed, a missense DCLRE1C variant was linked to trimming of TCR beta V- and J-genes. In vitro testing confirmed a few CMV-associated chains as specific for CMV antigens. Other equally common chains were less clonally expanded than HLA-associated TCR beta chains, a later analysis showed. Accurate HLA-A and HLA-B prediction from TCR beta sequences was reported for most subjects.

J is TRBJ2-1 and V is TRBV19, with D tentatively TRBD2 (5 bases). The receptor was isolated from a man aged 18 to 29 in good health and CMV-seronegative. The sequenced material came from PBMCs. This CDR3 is CASSPGLSGDDEQFF. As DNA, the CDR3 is TGTGCCAGTAGTCCAGGACTTTCTGGGGATGATGAGCAGTTCTTC.